The 13 T cell receptor beta chains below come from one sample, sequenced in a study of T cell repertoires in cytomegalovirus infection. TCRdb processed the reads anew with MiXCR; each CDR3 protein has one entry. The table includes 20,000 to 25,000 distinct CDR3 sequences, around 40% detected once. No cognate antigen is known for these TCRs. The specimen comprised CD8+ T cells from cultured PBMCs, sampled from culture after CMV antigen stimulation. The receptor set was obtained from a human donor in good health (CMV status not recorded). Some clones in this sample may be carry-over from other donors' samples.

This clonotype was detected only once. This chain uses TRBV19 with TRBJ1-2; D is ambiguous. From germline, CDR1 is LNHDA and CDR2 SQIVND (reference sequence). Trimming took off 6 bases at V and 9 bases at J, with 11 bases between the two ends. This CDR3 is built from 11 residues. The CDR3 DNA is TGTGCCAGTAGCACCGGGAGGAGCTACACCTTC. It codes for CASSTGRSYTF.

This clonotype has more than one count but fewer than ten. The rearrangement links TRBV29-1 to TRBJ2-7; D not certain. The ends were cut back, 0 bases at V and 0 bases at J, with 15 bases in the middle. The CDR3 has 16 residues. Germline CDR1 reads SQVTM; CDR2 reads ANQGSEA. Written as DNA, the CDR3 is TGCAGCGTTGAAGAAAGCCGTGTCGGTAGCTCCTACGAGCAGTACTTC. It specifies CSVEESRVGSSYEQYF.

This clonotype was observed a few times. The V call is TRBV7-2, the J call TRBJ2-3; 10 bases agree with TRBD2. This CDR3 comprises 16 residues. Germline values: CDR1 SGHTA, CDR2 FQGNSA. The V gene end was trimmed by 4 bases and the J gene end by 3 bases; junction bases not matched to a gene: 7. Written as DNA, the CDR3 is TGTGCCAGCAGCTCGCTAGCGGGAGCGGGAACAGATACGCAGTATTTT. Protein: CASSSLAGAGTDTQYF. The complete variable domain, with remaining parts taken from reference TRBV7-2 and TRBJ2-3, reads GAGVSQSPSNKVTEKGKDVELRCDPISGHTALYWYRQSLGQGLEFLIYFQGNSAPDKSGLPSDRFSAERTGGSVSTLTIQRTQQEDSAVYLCASSSLAGAGTDTQYFGPGTRLTVL.

This chain joins TRBV4-3 and TRBJ1-5, with unresolved D. There are 19 residues in the CDR3. Germline V CDR1 and CDR2: LGHNA, YSLEER. V lost 0 bases, J lost 9 bases, and 27 bases lay in between. The chain's CDR3 is CASSQDWGPGQTVFWPQHF. CDR3 nucleotide sequence: TGCGCCAGCAGCCAAGATTGGGGTCCTGGGCAGACGGTGTTCTGGCCCCAGCATTTT.

The gene calls are TRBV11-2 and TRBJ2-1, with 9 bases identical to TRBD1. Germline lookup yields CDR1 SGHAT and CDR2 FQNNGV. V was clipped by 6 bases and J by 8 bases; unmatched bases: 14. The CDR3 spans 16 residues. The CDR3, as DNA: TGTGCCAGCAGACCTATCCCGGGACAGGGTTCGGATGAGCAGTTCTTC. Translated, it gives CASRPIPGQGSDEQFF.

This clonotype was counted between two and nine times. The CDR3 sequence is CASSLFQGPLNTEAFF. CDR3 nucleotides: TGTGCCAGCAGTTTATTTCAGGGGCCCCTGAACACTGAAGCTTTCTTT. The chain combines TRBV28 with TRBJ1-1; the D gene is possibly TRBD1 (6 bases). The CDR3 is 16 residues long. Trimming shortened V by 1 base and J by 0 bases, and 12 bases separated the two germline ends. Per the germline V gene, CDR1 is MDHEN and CDR2 is SYDVKM.

The V and J genes are TRBV12-3 or TRBV12-4 and TRBJ1-5; 11 nucleotides align to TRBD1. Unmatched junction bases numbered 4, after V lost 5 bases and J lost 7 bases. This CDR3 is 14 amino acids long. CDR3 bases: TGTGCCAGCAGTCGCGGACAGGGGGCACAGCCCCAGCATTTT. Translation gives CASSRGQGAQPQHF.

The chain combines TRBV9 with TRBJ2-3; D unclear. The CDR3 is made up of 13 amino acids. V dropped 3 bases and J dropped 2 bases, with 7 bases sitting between them. Germline V gives CDR1 SGDLS, CDR2 YYNGEE. CDR3 amino acids: CASSATITDTQYF. In DNA, the CDR3 is TGTGCCAGCAGCGCGACAATCACAGATACGCAGTATTTT.

V and J are TRBV13 and TRBJ2-5; D unresolved. The germline V gene has CDR1 PRHDT and CDR2 FYEKMQ (reference sequence). The CDR3 is 13 amino acids. The V gene lost 6 bases and the J gene lost 5 bases, with 13 bases spanning the gap. The CDR3 nucleotides read TGTGCCAGCAGTTCCGGCTCCCGTGAGACCCAGTACTTC. Residues: CASSSGSRETQYF.

Many counts were recorded for this clonotype. The chain uses TRBV5-4 and TRBJ2-1; 9 nucleotides match TRBD1. CDR3 length equals 17 residues. CDR1 is SGHNT, CDR2 YYREEE, per germline (reference sequence). Germline trimming cut 2 bases from V and 5 bases from J; bases unmatched to any gene: 11. The CDR3 nucleotides are TGTGCCAGCAGCTTATCCCAGGGGGGACAGGGCCACAATGAGCAGTTCTTC. Residues: CASSLSQGGQGHNEQFF.

This clonotype has only a few counts. The gene calls are TRBV7-2 and TRBJ2-7, with 7 positions matching TRBD1. The CDR3 has 13 residues. The ends lost 5 bases at V and 3 bases at J; junction bases unmatched: 4. CDR1 and CDR2 (germline): SGHTA, FQGNSA. The CDR3 region has the DNA TGTGCCAGCAGCCTGGGACAGATCTACGAGCAGTACTTC. Translated, it gives CASSLGQIYEQYF.

CDR3 coding DNA: TGTGCCAGCAGCTTAGATCTGGGGATCTACAATGAGCAGTTCTTC. It yields the protein CASSLDLGIYNEQFF. The chain is built from TRBV11-3 and TRBJ2-1; D gene unclear. Germline loops: CDR1 SGHNT, CDR2 YENEEA. This CDR3 spans 15 amino acids. The V end was cut by 0 bases, the J end by 3 bases, with 9 bases between.

The DNA for the CDR3 is TGTGCCAGCAGTTCCGGGTGGCCTTACGAGCAGTACGTC. Its translation is CASSSGWPYEQYV. The chain carries TRBV27 and TRBJ2-7; no firm D call. Germline CDR1 is MNHEY and CDR2 is SMNVEV (reference sequence). The CDR3 is 13 amino acids. Deletions cut 4 bases from V and 4 bases from J, with 11 bases between.